These 25 T cell receptor beta chains were all obtained from the same sample, sequenced in a study of blood T cell repertoires in COVID-19. Some clones are missing from TCRdb's copy, which holds only in-frame ones; the method was immunoSEQ multiplex PCR. In the table there are around 130,000 clones, roughly three quarters of which are singletons. The sequenced material came from peripheral blood. These receptors were collected from a human donor in a cohort sampled during active COVID-19.

CDR3 nucleotide sequence: TGTGCCACATCTACCGGGACAGGGATCGAAAAACTGTTTTTT. The encoded protein is CATSTGTGIEKLFF. V usage is TRBV6-5 and J usage is TRBJ1-4; 9 bases align to TRBD1. The CDR3 covers 14 residues. V was clipped by 10 bases and J by 8 bases; unmatched bases: 11. Germline CDR1 MNHEY, CDR2 SVGAGI.

The J gene is TRBJ2-7, the V gene TRBV4-1; the match to TRBD2 covers 10 bases. Looked up from germline, CDR1 is MGHRA and CDR2 is YSYEKL. With V trimmed by 3 bases and J by 3 bases, 17 bases remained unmatched. The CDR3 covers 19 residues. CDR3 nucleotide sequence: TGCGCCAGCAGCCATAACCCTGCCAGGACTAGCGGACCTTACTACGAGCAGTACTTC. As protein: CASSHNPARTSGPYYEQYF.

The chain joins TRBV12-5 to TRBJ2-7, with D maybe TRBD1 (5 bases). CDR3 length: 12 residues. V was shortened by 0 bases and J by 5 bases, with 5 bases between the two germline ends. Germline assignment: CDR1 LGHNT and CDR2 FRNRAP. CDR3 loop: CASGLVGDEQYF. CDR3 sequence (DNA): TGTGCTAGTGGTTTGGTAGGGGACGAGCAGTACTTC.

CDR3 sequence (DNA): TGCGCCAGCAGCTCCGACAGGTCTGGAAACACCATATATTTT. It codes for CASSSDRSGNTIYF. J is TRBJ1-3 and V is TRBV5-1; possibly TRBD1 for D (6 bases). CDR1 is SGHRS and CDR2 is YFSETQ in the germline V gene. The CDR3 is made up of 14 amino acids. V was trimmed by 3 bases and J by 1 base, leaving 8 bases between them.

This chain joins TRBV6-6 and TRBJ1-1, with D possibly being TRBD1 (6 bases). CDR3 length: 15 residues. Per germline, CDR1 MNHNY and CDR2 SVGAGI (reference sequence). V was shortened by 6 bases and J by 0 bases, with 14 bases between the two germline ends. CDR3 sequence: CASRSSTGLNTEAFF. The CDR3 bases are TGTGCCAGCAGAAGCTCCACAGGGTTGAACACTGAAGCTTTCTTT.

The sample holds a few counts of this clone. This chain joins TRBV10-3 and TRBJ1-3, with D possibly TRBD1 on 5 matching bases. Germline V gene lookup returns CDR1 ENHRY and CDR2 SYGVKD. This CDR3 has 15 amino acids. V shed 6 bases and J shed 0 bases, with 12 bases lying between them. This CDR3 is CAIRPGLNSGNTIYF. Written as DNA, the CDR3 is TGTGCCATCAGGCCGGGACTGAACTCTGGAAACACCATATATTTT.

The V gene is TRBV5-4, the J gene TRBJ2-2; no reliable D call. V was clipped by 9 bases and J by 0 bases, with 12 bases between them. Germline V gene lookup returns CDR1 SGHNT and CDR2 YYREEE (reference sequence). The CDR3 loop spans 14 amino acids. The CDR3 is CATLRNANTGELFF. The CDR3 coding sequence is TGTGCCACCCTACGAAACGCGAACACCGGGGAGCTGTTTTTT.

The rearrangement links TRBV14 to TRBJ2-7; 9 bases are a match to TRBD1. Germline lookup yields CDR1 SGHDN and CDR2 FVKESK. This CDR3 contains 14 residues. V dropped 2 bases and J dropped 4; count of bases not matched to a gene: 3. In DNA form, the CDR3 reads TGTGCCAGCAGCCAATCCGGGACAGGGTACGAGCAGTACTTC. Translating gives CASSQSGTGYEQYF.

The genes are TRBV29-1 and TRBJ2-7; 8 bases line up with TRBD1. Germline V gene data show CDR1 as SQVTM and CDR2 as ANQGSEA. Losses at the gene ends were 5 bases for V and 3 bases for J; bases not matched to a gene: 6. This CDR3 has 13 amino acids. DNA for the CDR3: TGCAGCGTTTCCCAGGGGGCCCTCTACGAGCAGTACTTC. Encoded protein: CSVSQGALYEQYF.

V usage is TRBV7-9 and J usage is TRBJ1-1; 10 bases are a match to TRBD1. Germline loops: CDR1 SEHNR, CDR2 FQNEAQ (reference sequence). V was pared by 5 bases and J by 5 bases, with 14 bases of the junction left unmatched. The CDR3 has 17 amino acids. The CDR3 sequence is CASSLLWTGGRGTEAFF. DNA of the CDR3: TGTGCCAGCAGCCTACTATGGACAGGGGGAAGAGGGACTGAAGCTTTCTTT.

This rearrangement joins TRBV19 to TRBJ1-1, with 11 nucleotides matching TRBD1. CDR3 length: 20 amino acids. The germline V gene has CDR1 LNHDA and CDR2 SQIVND (reference sequence). V lost 3 bases and J lost 1; bases outside the gene matches: 16. The CDR3: CASSIEREGQGVRPNTEAFF. The CDR3 DNA is TGTGCCAGTAGTATTGAGCGGGAGGGACAGGGGGTCAGGCCGAACACTGAAGCTTTCTTT.

The genes are TRBV19 and TRBJ2-7; TRBD2 might be the D (6 bases). This CDR3 is built from 16 residues. Germline CDR1 and CDR2: LNHDA and SQIVND (reference sequence). V was pared by 3 bases and J by 2 bases, with 17 bases between. The CDR3 nucleotides are TGTGCCAGTAGTATGGCCGGAGGGCGATATACCTACGAGCAGTACTTC. This codes for CASSMAGGRYTYEQYF. Looking up the rest from reference TRBV19 and TRBJ2-7 gives the full variable domain: DGGITQSPKYLFRKEGQNVTLSCEQNLNHDAMYWYRQDPGQGLRLIYYSQIVNDFQKGDIAEGYSVSREKKESFPLTVTSAQKNPTAFYLCASSMAGGRYTYEQYFGPGTRLTVT.

The chain employs TRBV19 and TRBJ2-7, with 8 bases lining up with TRBD1. This CDR3 has 12 amino acids. Looked up from germline, CDR1 is LNHDA and CDR2 is SQIVND (reference sequence). Trimming cost V 8 bases and J 6 bases; bases outside gene matches: 6. CDR3 bases: TGTGCCAGTGGGACAGGTTCGTCCGAGCAGTACTTC. This encodes CASGTGSSEQYF.

The chain is built from TRBV11-2 and TRBJ2-2; D possibly corresponds to TRBD1 (6 bases). Germline V gene data show CDR1 as SGHAT and CDR2 as FQNNGV. Between the trimmed V and J ends, which lost 3 bases and 6 bases, there was a span of 11 bases. The CDR3 spans 14 residues. CDR3 DNA: TGTGCCAGCAGCTTGGCAGGGGAACCCGGGGAGCTGTTTTTT. It codes for CASSLAGEPGELFF. The variable domain in full, with the rest retrieved from reference TRBV11-2 and TRBJ2-2, is EAGVAQSPRYKIIEKRQSVAFWCNPISGHATLYWYQQILGQGPKLLIQFQNNGVVDDSQLPKDRFSAERLKGVDSTLKIQPAKLEDSAVYLCASSLAGEPGELFFGEGSRLTVL.

The rearrangement uses TRBV28 and TRBJ2-7, with 8 bases matching TRBD1. Germline CDR1 and CDR2: MDHEN and SYDVKM. The CDR3 totals 14 residues. V dropped 11 bases and J dropped 6; count of bases not matched to a gene: 15. CDR3 sequence reads: CAGSRTGNTAEQYF. As DNA, the CDR3 is TGTGCCGGCTCACGGACAGGGAACACCGCCGAGCAGTACTTC.

The J gene is TRBJ1-3, the V gene TRBV5-6, with D possibly matching TRBD1 (6 bases). V gave up 4 bases and J gave up 7 bases, with 21 bases separating them. The germline V gene encodes CDR1 SGHDT and CDR2 YYEEEE. This CDR3 is 16 amino acids long. The CDR3 region has the DNA TGTGCCAGCAGCCTGGCCCCAGGGGCTCTGTGGAACACCATATATTTT. Translation gives CASSLAPGALWNTIYF.

This clone was seen just once. V and J are TRBV18 and TRBJ1-1; possibly TRBD1 for D (6 bases). Per the germline V gene, CDR1 is KGHSH and CDR2 is LQKENI. V was pared by 4 bases and J by 4 bases, with 13 bases between. This CDR3 has 14 residues. The CDR3 DNA follows: TGTGCCAGCTCACAGGGGGAAATGGGCACTGAAGCTTTCTTT. Amino acid sequence: CASSQGEMGTEAFF.

This chain uses TRBV6-5 with TRBJ2-7; 9 bases align to TRBD1. The trim removed 0 bases at V and 0 bases at J, leaving 0 bases unmatched. The CDR3 has 15 residues. Germline V lookup: CDR1 MNHEY, CDR2 SVGAGI. The DNA for the CDR3 is TGTGCCAGCAGTTACTCGGGACAGGGCTCCTACGAGCAGTACTTC. This gives the protein CASSYSGQGSYEQYF.

The chain has TRBV7-8 and TRBJ2-7, with a possible D match to TRBD2 (6 bases). This CDR3 region has 15 residues. Germline CDR1 and CDR2: SGHVS and FQNEAQ. V was shortened by 7 bases and J by 5 bases, with 21 bases between the two germline ends. The CDR3 DNA reads TGTGCCAGCACTAGCGTCTCGCCAGACACCCACGAGCAGTACTTC. This codes for CASTSVSPDTHEQYF.

This chain links TRBV14 with TRBJ1-2; 8 bases align to TRBD1. The CDR3 is 16 amino acids. Trimming cost V 3 bases and J 4 bases; bases outside gene matches: 10. Germline CDR1 reads SGHDN; CDR2 reads FVKESK. The CDR3 bases are TGTGCCAGCAGCCAGTCCGCAGGGGGCCCCTTCTATGGCTACACCTTC. Amino acids: CASSQSAGGPFYGYTF.

The V and J genes are TRBV6-2 or TRBV6-3 and TRBJ1-1, with D perhaps TRBD1 (5 bases). V was cut by 3 bases and J by 3 bases, with 20 bases left in between. CDR1 is MNHEY, CDR2 SVGEGT, per germline. This CDR3 contains 17 residues. CDR3 loop: CASSYGWDFGGDTEAFF. CDR3 bases: TGTGCCAGCAGTTATGGGTGGGACTTTGGAGGGGACACTGAAGCTTTCTTT.

The chain couples TRBV7-6 to TRBJ2-7, with D unresolved. The germline gives CDR1 SGHVS, CDR2 FNYEAQ. V was pared by 1 base and J by 0 bases, with 7 bases between. The CDR3 contains 14 residues. CDR3 loop: CASSLEAGSYEQYF. The CDR3 nucleotides read TGTGCCAGCAGCTTAGAAGCCGGCTCCTACGAGCAGTACTTC. The full variable domain, rest sourced from reference TRBV7-6 and TRBJ2-7, is GAGVSQSPRYKVTKRGQDVALRCDPISGHVSLYWYRQALGQGPEFLTYFNYEAQQDKSGLPNDRFSAERPEGSISTLTIQRTEQRDSAMYRCASSLEAGSYEQYFGPGTRLTVT.

With respect to this clone: Other DNA sequences from this sample encode an identical CDR3 as well. The rearrangement uses TRBV4-2 and TRBJ2-7; TRBD1 matches at 8 bases. Germline V CDR1 and CDR2: LGHNA, YNFKEQ. CDR3 length equals 14 residues. Unmatched junction bases numbered 5, after V lost 4 bases and J lost 3 bases. The CDR3 here is CASSPSDRGYEQYF. CDR3 sequence (DNA): TGTGCCAGCAGCCCCTCCGACAGGGGCTACGAGCAGTACTTC.

The chain recombines TRBV4-1 with TRBJ1-1; D gene unclear. This CDR3 has 16 residues. Trimming took 0 bases from V and 2 from J, leaving 13 bases between them. The germline CDR1 and CDR2 sequences are MGHRA and YSYEKL. CDR3 amino acids: CASSQDPIGVNTEAFF. CDR3 nucleotide sequence: TGCGCCAGCAGCCAAGATCCAATCGGGGTTAACACTGAAGCTTTCTTT.

The V gene is TRBV7-3, the J gene TRBJ2-7; D is perhaps TRBD1 (6 bases). Germline values: CDR1 SGHTA, CDR2 FQGTGA. With 5 bases removed from V and 0 bases from J, the gap between germline ends came to 20 bases. The CDR3 totals 17 residues. As DNA, the CDR3 is TGTGCCAGCAGCCACTCCCTCGGGACACCAAGCTCCTACGAGCAGTACTTC. Protein sequence: CASSHSLGTPSSYEQYF.